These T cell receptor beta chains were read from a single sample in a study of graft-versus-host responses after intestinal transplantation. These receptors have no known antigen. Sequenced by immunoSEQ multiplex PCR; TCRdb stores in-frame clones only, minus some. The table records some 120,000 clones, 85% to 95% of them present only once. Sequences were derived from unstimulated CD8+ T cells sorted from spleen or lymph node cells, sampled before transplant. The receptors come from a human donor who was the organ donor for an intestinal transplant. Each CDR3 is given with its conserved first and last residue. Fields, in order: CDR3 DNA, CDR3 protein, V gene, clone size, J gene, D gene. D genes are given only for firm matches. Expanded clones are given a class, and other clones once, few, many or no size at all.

cdr3_nt: TGTGCCAGCAGTTATGACAGGGGTATGAACACTGAAGCTTTCTTT; cdr3_aa: CASSYDRGMNTEAFF; v_call: TRBV6-5; clone_size: .; j_call: TRBJ1-1; d_call: TRBD1
cdr3_nt: TGTGCCAGCAGGCCCGGAGTGGCGGGAGGGGAAGAGCAGTTCTTC; cdr3_aa: CASRPGVAGGEEQFF; v_call: TRBV7-3; clone_size: .; j_call: TRBJ2-1; d_call: TRBD2
cdr3_nt: TGTGCCAACAGCCAATTTCTAGACTCCTACGAGCAGTACTTC; cdr3_aa: CANSQFLDSYEQYF; v_call: TRBV16; clone_size: .; j_call: TRBJ2-7; d_call: .
cdr3_nt: TGCGCCAGCAGCGAAACCCCGGAGAACACCGGGGAGCTGTTTTTT; cdr3_aa: CASSETPENTGELFF; v_call: TRBV5-1; clone_size: .; j_call: TRBJ2-2; d_call: .
cdr3_nt: TGTGCCAGCAGCTTGACTAGCGGGAGCTCCTACGAGCAGTACTTC; cdr3_aa: CASSLTSGSSYEQYF; v_call: TRBV7-2; clone_size: .; j_call: TRBJ2-7; d_call: TRBD2
cdr3_nt: TGTGCCAGCAGTGTGACAGGGGGCATGACAGATACGCAGTATTTT; cdr3_aa: CASSVTGGMTDTQYF; v_call: TRBV27; clone_size: .; j_call: TRBJ2-3; d_call: TRBD1
cdr3_nt: TGTGCCAGCAGCGTAGGAGACACCGGGGAGCTGTTTTTT; cdr3_aa: CASSVGDTGELFF; v_call: TRBV9; clone_size: .; j_call: TRBJ2-2; d_call: .
cdr3_nt: TGTGCCAGCGGCGAGCAGTACTTC; cdr3_aa: CASGEQYF; v_call: TRBV6-1; clone_size: .; j_call: TRBJ2-7; d_call: .
cdr3_nt: TGCGCCAGCCGATCAGGGCGAGGAGAAAAACTGTTTTTT; cdr3_aa: CASRSGRGEKLFF; v_call: TRBV5-1; clone_size: .; j_call: TRBJ1-4; d_call: .
cdr3_nt: TGTGCCAGCAGTCTTGGGCCCTATAGCAATCAGCCCCAGCATTTT; cdr3_aa: CASSLGPYSNQPQHF; v_call: TRBV6-1; clone_size: .; j_call: TRBJ1-5; d_call: .
cdr3_nt: TGTGCCAGTAGCCCCTTCAGGGGACAAGAGACCCAGTACTTC; cdr3_aa: CASSPFRGQETQYF; v_call: TRBV19; clone_size: .; j_call: TRBJ2-5; d_call: .
cdr3_nt: TGTGCCAGTAGTGCCGGACAGGGAGCTTACTATGGCTACACCTTC; cdr3_aa: CASSAGQGAYYGYTF; v_call: TRBV19; clone_size: .; j_call: TRBJ1-2; d_call: TRBD1
cdr3_nt: TGTGCCAGCAGCCTAGAGCTAGCGGGAGGGCCGGTCGGGGAGCTGTTTTTT; cdr3_aa: CASSLELAGGPVGELFF; v_call: TRBV11-2; clone_size: .; j_call: TRBJ2-2; d_call: TRBD2
cdr3_nt: TGTGCCAGCAGTTTAGGGGGGAATCTAGGCAATCAGCCCCAGCATTTT; cdr3_aa: CASSLGGNLGNQPQHF; v_call: TRBV27; clone_size: .; j_call: TRBJ1-5; d_call: .
cdr3_nt: TGTGCCAGTAGTATTGGTGGAAGTGAGCAGTTCTTC; cdr3_aa: CASSIGGSEQFF; v_call: TRBV19; clone_size: .; j_call: TRBJ2-1; d_call: .
cdr3_nt: TGTGCCATCAGGGAAATGACAGGGCGACCGAACACCGGGGAGCTGTTTTTT; cdr3_aa: CAIREMTGRPNTGELFF; v_call: TRBV10-3; clone_size: .; j_call: TRBJ2-2; d_call: TRBD1
cdr3_nt: TGTGCCAGCAGCGTAGAATCGGTCAATGAGCAGTTCTTC; cdr3_aa: CASSVESVNEQFF; v_call: TRBV9; clone_size: .; j_call: TRBJ2-1; d_call: .
cdr3_nt: TGTGCCAGCAATTCTGTACGCCTGGGGCCAGATACGCAGTATTTT; cdr3_aa: CASNSVRLGPDTQYF; v_call: TRBV7-9; clone_size: .; j_call: TRBJ2-3; d_call: .
cdr3_nt: TGTGCCAGCACCTATATTGGGACAGGGGATCAGCCCCAGCATTTT; cdr3_aa: CASTYIGTGDQPQHF; v_call: TRBV6-5; clone_size: .; j_call: TRBJ1-5; d_call: TRBD1
cdr3_nt: TGCGCCAGCAGCTCCCGGGACAGGGGACCCTACGAGCAGTACTTC; cdr3_aa: CASSSRDRGPYEQYF; v_call: TRBV5-1; clone_size: .; j_call: TRBJ2-7; d_call: TRBD1
cdr3_nt: TGCGCCAGCAGCTTGAGGGGGATAACGTACACTGAAGCTTTCTTT; cdr3_aa: CASSLRGITYTEAFF; v_call: TRBV5-1; clone_size: .; j_call: TRBJ1-1; d_call: .
cdr3_nt: TGCGCCAGCAGCCAAGAGGGAAGTCCAGATACGCAGTATTTT; cdr3_aa: CASSQEGSPDTQYF; v_call: TRBV4-3; clone_size: .; j_call: TRBJ2-3; d_call: .
cdr3_nt: TGTGCCAGCAGTTTATCACTAGCGGGAGACAGCCCTACGAACACCGGGGAGCTGTTTTTT; cdr3_aa: CASSLSLAGDSPTNTGELFF; v_call: TRBV27; clone_size: .; j_call: TRBJ2-2; d_call: TRBD2
cdr3_nt: TGTGCCAGCAGCCGGGACGGCGAGGTAGAAAAACTGTTTTTT; cdr3_aa: CASSRDGEVEKLFF; v_call: TRBV5-4; clone_size: .; j_call: TRBJ1-4; d_call: .
cdr3_nt: TGTGCCAGCAGCTTGGCCGGAGATACGCAGTATTTT; cdr3_aa: CASSLAGDTQYF; v_call: TRBV5-6; clone_size: once; j_call: TRBJ2-3; d_call: .
cdr3_nt: TGTGCCAGCAGTGAAGGGACTAGCGGCCAAGAGACCCAGTACTTC; cdr3_aa: CASSEGTSGQETQYF; v_call: TRBV2; clone_size: .; j_call: TRBJ2-5; d_call: TRBD2
cdr3_nt: TGTGCCAGCAGCTCTCCGATCTCTGGAAACACCATATATTTT; cdr3_aa: CASSSPISGNTIYF; v_call: TRBV7-8; clone_size: .; j_call: TRBJ1-3; d_call: .
cdr3_nt: TGCGCCAGCAGCCAAGATTCCGGTAGCGGGAGGTCCGGGGAGCTGTTTTTT; cdr3_aa: CASSQDSGSGRSGELFF; v_call: TRBV4-1; clone_size: .; j_call: TRBJ2-2; d_call: TRBD2
cdr3_nt: TGTGCCAGCACTAGGGACTCCTACGAGCAGTACTTC; cdr3_aa: CASTRDSYEQYF; v_call: TRBV5-4; clone_size: .; j_call: TRBJ2-7; d_call: .
cdr3_nt: TGTGCCAGCAGCGGAGGGGACGTGAACACTGAAGCTTTCTTT; cdr3_aa: CASSGGDVNTEAFF; v_call: TRBV5-6; clone_size: .; j_call: TRBJ1-1; d_call: .
cdr3_nt: TGTGCCAGCAGTTTTCCTTCTAGTGGTGTTCAGTTCTTC; cdr3_aa: CASSFPSSGVQFF; v_call: TRBV27; clone_size: .; j_call: TRBJ2-1; d_call: .
cdr3_nt: TGCAGTGCAACAGGGTTCGATGGCTACACCTTC; cdr3_aa: CSATGFDGYTF; v_call: TRBV29-1; clone_size: once; j_call: TRBJ1-2; d_call: .
cdr3_nt: TGTGCCAGTAGTTCGTCGGCAGGACCCAATTCACCCCTCCACTTT; cdr3_aa: CASSSSAGPNSPLHF; v_call: TRBV19; clone_size: .; j_call: TRBJ1-6; d_call: .
cdr3_nt: TGTGCCAGCAGCGCAACACTAGCGGGAGCTACAGATACGCAGTATTTT; cdr3_aa: CASSATLAGATDTQYF; v_call: TRBV28; clone_size: .; j_call: TRBJ2-3; d_call: TRBD2
cdr3_nt: TGTGCCAGCAGCTCGGGCTATCGGTACGAGCAGTACTTC; cdr3_aa: CASSSGYRYEQYF; v_call: TRBV13; clone_size: .; j_call: TRBJ2-7; d_call: .
cdr3_nt: TGTGCCAGCAGTGAACTCGATAGCGCGTACAATGAGCAGTTCTTC; cdr3_aa: CASSELDSAYNEQFF; v_call: TRBV25-1; clone_size: once; j_call: TRBJ2-1; d_call: .
cdr3_nt: TGTGCCAGGTCGATGGAGAATACCTACGAGCAGTACTTC; cdr3_aa: CARSMENTYEQYF; v_call: TRBV27; clone_size: .; j_call: TRBJ2-7; d_call: .
cdr3_nt: TGTGCCAGTAGTATGGGGACCGAGCAGTACTTC; cdr3_aa: CASSMGTEQYF; v_call: TRBV19; clone_size: few; j_call: TRBJ2-7; d_call: .
cdr3_nt: TGTGCCAGTAGTATAGGAGGGACCGAGCAGTACTTC; cdr3_aa: CASSIGGTEQYF; v_call: TRBV19; clone_size: .; j_call: TRBJ2-7; d_call: .
cdr3_nt: TGCGCCAGCAGCTACCATCGGGCGCCATACTACGAGCAGTACTTC; cdr3_aa: CASSYHRAPYYEQYF; v_call: TRBV5-1; clone_size: .; j_call: TRBJ2-7; d_call: .
cdr3_nt: TGTGCCAGCAGCTCCACCCGCTACGAGCAGTACTTC; cdr3_aa: CASSSTRYEQYF; v_call: TRBV7-2; clone_size: .; j_call: TRBJ2-7; d_call: .
cdr3_nt: TGTGCCAGCAGTTTACCCTTAGCGGGAGGGACCTACAATGAGCAGTTCTTC; cdr3_aa: CASSLPLAGGTYNEQFF; v_call: TRBV28; clone_size: .; j_call: TRBJ2-1; d_call: TRBD2
cdr3_nt: TGTGCCAGTAGTATTGGGCCTCCCTACAATGAGCAGTTCTTC; cdr3_aa: CASSIGPPYNEQFF; v_call: TRBV19; clone_size: .; j_call: TRBJ2-1; d_call: .
cdr3_nt: TGTGCTAGTGGTTTGGGGCTCAAGAACACTGAAGCTTTCTTT; cdr3_aa: CASGLGLKNTEAFF; v_call: TRBV12-5; clone_size: .; j_call: TRBJ1-1; d_call: .
cdr3_nt: TGTGCCAGCAGTCTCGCTAATCAGCCCCAGCATTTT; cdr3_aa: CASSLANQPQHF; v_call: TRBV27; clone_size: .; j_call: TRBJ1-5; d_call: .
cdr3_nt: TGTGCCAGCAGCAAGGGGGTTGCCACTGAAGCTTTCTTT; cdr3_aa: CASSKGVATEAFF; v_call: TRBV9; clone_size: .; j_call: TRBJ1-1; d_call: .
cdr3_nt: TGTGCCAGCAGCTCCACCGGGACAGGGGGCTCAGATACGCAGTATTTT; cdr3_aa: CASSSTGTGGSDTQYF; v_call: TRBV5-8; clone_size: .; j_call: TRBJ2-3; d_call: TRBD1
cdr3_nt: TGTGCCAGCTCACCAGACCAGTACACCGGGGAGCTGTTTTTT; cdr3_aa: CASSPDQYTGELFF; v_call: TRBV18; clone_size: .; j_call: TRBJ2-2; d_call: .
cdr3_nt: TGTGCCAGTAGTGCGGGACAGCAACTCATGAACACTGAAGCTTTCTTT; cdr3_aa: CASSAGQQLMNTEAFF; v_call: TRBV19; clone_size: .; j_call: TRBJ1-1; d_call: TRBD1
cdr3_nt: TGTGCCAGCAGTTTAAGGGTAGAGGAAAAACTGTTTTTT; cdr3_aa: CASSLRVEEKLFF; v_call: TRBV28; clone_size: .; j_call: TRBJ1-4; d_call: .
cdr3_nt: TGCAGCGGATTAAACCGGGACTTCTTATACAATGAGCAGTTCTTC; cdr3_aa: CSGLNRDFLYNEQFF; v_call: TRBV29-1; clone_size: .; j_call: TRBJ2-1; d_call: .
cdr3_nt: TGCGCCAGCAGCCAAGGACTAGCGGGAGAAGGCACAGATACGCAGTATTTT; cdr3_aa: CASSQGLAGEGTDTQYF; v_call: TRBV4-3; clone_size: .; j_call: TRBJ2-3; d_call: TRBD2
cdr3_nt: TGCAGCGTTGAGGGGGGGACCGGGGAGCTGTTTTTT; cdr3_aa: CSVEGGTGELFF; v_call: TRBV29-1; clone_size: few; j_call: TRBJ2-2; d_call: TRBD2
cdr3_nt: TGTGCCAGCAAGTCCCCTGGAAACACCATATATTTT; cdr3_aa: CASKSPGNTIYF; v_call: TRBV27; clone_size: .; j_call: TRBJ1-3; d_call: .
cdr3_nt: TGTGCCAGCAGCACCGGGACAGGGGCCTACGAGCAGTACTTC; cdr3_aa: CASSTGTGAYEQYF; v_call: TRBV6-1; clone_size: .; j_call: TRBJ2-7; d_call: TRBD1